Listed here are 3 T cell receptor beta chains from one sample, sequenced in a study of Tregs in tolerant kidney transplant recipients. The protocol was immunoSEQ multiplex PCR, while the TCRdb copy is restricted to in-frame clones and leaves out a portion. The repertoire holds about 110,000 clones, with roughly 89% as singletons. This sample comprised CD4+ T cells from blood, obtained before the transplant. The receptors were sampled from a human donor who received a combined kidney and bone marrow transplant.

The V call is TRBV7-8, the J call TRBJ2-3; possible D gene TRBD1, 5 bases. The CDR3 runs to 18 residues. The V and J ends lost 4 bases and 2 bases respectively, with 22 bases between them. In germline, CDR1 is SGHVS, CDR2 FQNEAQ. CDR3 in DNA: TGTGCCAGCAGCTCCTTCCTTTGGAAGGGGCGACTCACAGATACGCAGTATTTT. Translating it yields CASSSFLWKGRLTDTQYF.

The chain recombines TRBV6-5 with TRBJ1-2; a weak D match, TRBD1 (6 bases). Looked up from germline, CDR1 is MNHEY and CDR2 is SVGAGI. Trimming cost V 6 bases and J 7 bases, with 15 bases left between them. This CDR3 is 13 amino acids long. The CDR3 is CASSRHRAAGYTF. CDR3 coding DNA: TGTGCCAGCAGCCGACACAGGGCGGCTGGCTACACCTTC.

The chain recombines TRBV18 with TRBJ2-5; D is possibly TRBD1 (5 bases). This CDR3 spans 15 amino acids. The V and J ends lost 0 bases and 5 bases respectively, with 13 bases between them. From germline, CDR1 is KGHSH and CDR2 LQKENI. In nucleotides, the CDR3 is TGTGCCAGCTCACCACCGGGTCAGGGATACGAGACCCAGTACTTC. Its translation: CASSPPGQGYETQYF.